This record covers a single T cell receptor beta chain. What it recognizes is unknown. Read sequence stops 3 residues before the CDR3 end, and the germline J gene provides the missing end. This record comes from a study of T cell clonality in common variable immunodeficiency. Study results and limitations: Reportedly, TCR beta sequences from common variable immunodeficiency showed fewer deletions and N-nucleotide insertions.

Clones were sequenced by immunoSEQ multiplex PCR, and TCRdb holds only the in-frame ones, with some missing. Observed in the sample are some 20,000 clones, none of them singletons. Germline V gene data show CDR1 as KGHSH and CDR2 as LQKENI. The CDR3 loop spans 15 amino acids. V lost 1 base to trimming and J lost 0 bases, with 8 bases between them. The sequence was obtained from a human donor with common variable immunodeficiency. V gene TRBV18 combines with J gene TRBJ2-3, with unresolved D. The sample taken for sequencing was peripheral blood mononuclear cells. The CDR3: CASSPRSASTDTQYF. CDR3 bases read: TGTGCCAGCTCACCACGGAGCGCTAGCACAGATACG.